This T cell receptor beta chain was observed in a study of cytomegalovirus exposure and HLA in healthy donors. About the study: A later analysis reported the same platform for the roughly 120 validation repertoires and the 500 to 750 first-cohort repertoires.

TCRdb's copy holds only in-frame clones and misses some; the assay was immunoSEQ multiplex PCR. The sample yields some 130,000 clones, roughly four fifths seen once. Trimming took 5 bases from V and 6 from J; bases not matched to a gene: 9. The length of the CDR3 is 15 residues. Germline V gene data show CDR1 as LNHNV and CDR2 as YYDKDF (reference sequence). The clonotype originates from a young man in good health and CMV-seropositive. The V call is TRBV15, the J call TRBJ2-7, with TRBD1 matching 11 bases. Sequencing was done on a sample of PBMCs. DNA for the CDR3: TGTGCCACCAGCTGGTGGGGACAGGGGGAAGGCGAGCAGTACTTC. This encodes CATSWWGQGEGEQYF.